One sample yielded the 12 T cell receptor beta chains listed below, sequenced in a study of spatial heterogeneity in lung cancer. Using its own MiXCR run on the 5' RACE reads, TCRdb lists one record per CDR3 protein. The sample carries approximately 47,000 distinct CDR3 sequences, 7.5% to 9% recorded once. Time point denoted: sample taken at primary tumor resection. The sequenced material consisted of unsorted whole RNA from tumor, nontumor lung or frozen PBMC. Sequencing used PBMCs, obtained at surgery. The receptors come from a female donor with early-stage non-small cell lung cancer.

On this clonotype itself: A much bigger clone sits one base away, suggesting this may be a read error. CDR3 in DNA: TGTGCCAGCAGCTCCTCCCTGGTCCCCTTCAATGAGCAGTTCTTC. Protein: CASSSSLVPFNEQFF. The rearrangement uses TRBV7-9 and TRBJ2-1; no clear D. The CDR3 is made up of 15 amino acids. V lost 4 bases, J lost 6 bases, and 16 bases lay in between. CDR1 is SEHNR and CDR2 is FQNEAQ in the germline V gene (reference sequence).

V and J are TRBV7-2 and TRBJ2-7; unclear D gene. Trimming left V 4 bases short and J 5 bases short, with 18 bases between. Germline V gene sequence: CDR1 SGHTA, CDR2 FQGNSA. The CDR3 has 15 amino acids. The CDR3 DNA sequence: TGTGCCAGCAGCTCTTCTGGACGGTCCAGCCACGAGCAGTACTTC. Amino acid sequence: CASSSSGRSSHEQYF.

This clonotype was seen only a few times. V is TRBV5-1 and J is TRBJ2-5; the match to TRBD1 covers 7 bases. The J segment lost 2 bases and the V segment lost 4 bases, leaving 5 bases of the junction unmatched. This CDR3 has 14 amino acids. Per the germline V gene, CDR1 is SGHRS and CDR2 is YFSETQ. Written as DNA, the CDR3 is TGCGCCAGCAGCGCCGGGACAGCACAAGAGACCCAGTACTTC. This translates into CASSAGTAQETQYF.

V gene TRBV10-3 combines with J gene TRBJ2-2; 7 nucleotides line up with TRBD1. With V trimmed by 6 bases and J by 1 base, 2 bases remained unmatched. The CDR3 is made up of 14 amino acids. Germline V gene lookup returns CDR1 ENHRY and CDR2 SYGVKD. CDR3 residues: CAIRGTENTGELFF. CDR3 nucleotide sequence: TGTGCCATCAGGGGGACAGAGAACACCGGGGAGCTGTTTTTT.

This clonotype was seen a few times. This chain joins TRBV5-1 and TRBJ1-1; D possibly corresponds to TRBD1 (5 bases). The CDR3 is made up of 17 amino acids. The germline gives CDR1 SGHRS, CDR2 YFSETQ. V lost 1 base to trimming and J lost 1 base, with 17 bases between them. The CDR3 DNA follows: TGCGCCAGCAGCTTGAGTCCGACAGCGTCTTCGAACACTGAAGCTTTCTTT. Protein product: CASSLSPTASSNTEAFF.

This clonotype came up many times. The chain combines TRBV14 with TRBJ2-1; 7 nucleotides align to TRBD1. Germline trimming cut 1 base from V and 9 bases from J; bases unmatched to any gene: 3. Germline CDR1 and CDR2: SGHDN and FVKESK. CDR3 length: 13 amino acids. The CDR3 region is CASSQVRQGEQFF. For the CDR3, the DNA is TGTGCCAGCAGCCAAGTCCGACAGGGTGAGCAGTTCTTC. Supplemented by reference TRBV14 and TRBJ2-1, the full variable domain reads EAGVTQFPSHSVIEKGQTVTLRCDPISGHDNLYWYRRVMGKEIKFLLHFVKESKQDESGMPNNRFLAERTGGTYSTLKVQPAELEDSGVYFCASSQVRQGEQFFGPGTRLTVL.

This clonotype was picked up many times. J is TRBJ1-1 and V is TRBV14, with 9 bases lining up with TRBD1. In germline, CDR1 is SGHDN, CDR2 FVKESK. Trimming cost V 4 bases and J 0 bases; bases outside gene matches: 3. CDR3 size: 15 residues. DNA of the CDR3: TGTGCCAGCAGCCGAGGGACAGGGTTGAACACTGAAGCTTTCTTT. Translated, it gives CASSRGTGLNTEAFF.

This clonotype showed up many times. The chain recombines TRBV12-3 or TRBV12-4 with TRBJ2-6; TRBD1 might be the D (6 bases). The CDR3 runs 19 residues. V was clipped by 7 bases and J by 0 bases, with 22 bases between them. The CDR3 loop is CASTTVGGSYNSGANVLTF. The CDR3 DNA is TGTGCCAGCACAACCGTTGGGGGCTCATATAACTCTGGGGCCAACGTCCTGACTTTC.

Here the CDR3 DNA reads TGTGCCAGCAGTTACAGGGGGCTCAGGGACAATGAGCAGTTCTTC. Translating it yields CASSYRGLRDNEQFF. V usage is TRBV6-5 and J usage is TRBJ2-1, with 7 bases fitting TRBD1. Germline CDR1 reads MNHEY; CDR2 reads SVGAGI. This CDR3 spans 15 amino acids. The V gene end was trimmed by 2 bases and the J gene end by 5 bases; junction bases not matched to a gene: 6.

This clonotype has a handful of counts. The CDR3 region is CSAGTVGNYGYTF. CDR3 nucleotides: TGCAGTGCTGGGACAGTCGGTAACTATGGCTACACCTTC. The chain employs TRBV20-1 and TRBJ1-2; 7 bases fit TRBD1. J gave up 1 base and V 5 bases, and 4 bases lay outside the gene matches. The CDR3 loop spans 13 amino acids. The germline gives CDR1 DFQATT, CDR2 SNEGSKA (reference sequence).

This clonotype came up a few times. This chain uses TRBV20-1 with TRBJ2-5, with D unresolved. Germline CDR1 reads DFQATT; CDR2 reads SNEGSKA (reference sequence). There are 11 residues in the CDR3. V was shortened by 5 bases and J by 1 base, with 5 bases between the two germline ends. This CDR3 reads CSAELQETQYF. The CDR3 coding sequence is TGCAGTGCTGAACTCCAAGAGACCCAGTACTTC.

This clonotype came up many times. V and J are TRBV6-2 or TRBV6-3 and TRBJ2-2, with 10 bases aligning to TRBD1. CDR1 MNHEY and CDR2 SVGEGT come from the germline V gene. V was clipped by 3 bases and J by 3 bases; unmatched bases: 4. The CDR3 spans 16 residues. The CDR3: CASSYPGTGDTGELFF. The CDR3 DNA sequence: TGTGCCAGCAGTTATCCCGGGACAGGGGACACCGGGGAGCTGTTTTTT.